This TCR beta chain was obtained from a study of CD8 T cells in ankylosing spondylitis. Ten or more counts support this clonotype. The antigen is undetermined. Overall study results and limits: As reported, disease-linked clones showed significant enrichment in matched ankylosing spondylitis synovial fluid.

TCRdb fed the 5' RACE reads into MiXCR, producing one record per CDR3 protein. The repertoire holds 310,000 or so distinct CDR3 sequences, with 15% to 20% as singletons. The CDR3 has 14 residues. Germline loops: CDR1 SGDLS, CDR2 YYNGEE. The germline V and J ends were trimmed by 0 bases and 3 bases, with 7 bases remaining between them. The gene calls are TRBV9 and TRBJ1-5; D is undetermined. Sequencing was performed on blood, either unsorted or a sorted T cell fraction (not recorded which). This sequence originates from a male donor with ankylosing spondylitis or in good health (not recorded which). DNA for the CDR3: TGTGCCAGCAGCGTAGCCCCTGTCAATCAGCCCCAGCATTTT. Translated, it gives CASSVAPVNQPQHF.